The 23 T cell receptor beta chains below all came from one sample that was sequenced in a study of long-term antiretroviral therapy in people with HIV. The run of the v3.0 immunoSEQ assay was at survey level. Here immunoSEQ multiplex PCR was the method, and the copy in TCRdb shows in-frame clones only, minus some. The sample yields approximately 36,000 clones, almost 85% seen once. Source: unsorted PBMCs, taken 0.6 years after starting antiretroviral therapy. These receptors came from a man younger than 30 with HIV.

V is TRBV6-1 and J is TRBJ2-7, with a weak D call TRBD1 (6 bases). The CDR3 sequence is 14 residues long. Germline CDR1 reads MNHNS; CDR2 reads SASEGT. The ends were cut back, 2 bases at V and 1 base at J, with 9 bases in the middle. This CDR3 reads CASSEPGESYEQYF. CDR3 nucleotides: TGTGCCAGCAGTGAACCAGGGGAGTCCTACGAGCAGTACTTC.

The chain employs TRBV11-2 and TRBJ2-7, with 9 nucleotides matching TRBD2. The CDR3 length is 15 residues. Germline V lookup: CDR1 SGHAT, CDR2 FQNNGV. The V gene end was trimmed by 1 base and the J gene end by 1 base; junction bases not matched to a gene: 2. CDR3: CASSLASGVSYEQYF. CDR3 DNA: TGTGCCAGCAGCTTAGCTAGCGGGGTTTCCTACGAGCAGTACTTC.

This sequence joins TRBV6-5 and TRBJ2-7; D might be TRBD1 (7 bases). Trimming removed 2 bases from V and 4 bases from J, with 12 bases in between. Germline V gives CDR1 MNHEY, CDR2 SVGAGI. The CDR3 totals 14 residues. The CDR3 loop is CASSYGGTEYEQYF. CDR3 sequence (DNA): TGTGCCAGCAGTTACGGGGGGACAGAGTACGAGCAGTACTTC.

The chain is built from TRBV7-2 and TRBJ2-7, with 9 nucleotides matching TRBD2. In germline, CDR1 is SGHTA, CDR2 FQGNSA. V shed 5 bases, J shed 1 base, and the junction held 12 bases outside the gene matches. This CDR3 spans 17 amino acids. CDR3 residues: CASSPNLPGLASYEQYF. The DNA of the CDR3 is TGTGCCAGCAGCCCTAATCTTCCGGGACTAGCATCCTACGAGCAGTACTTC.

This chain connects TRBV19 to TRBJ2-5; D possibly uses TRBD1 or TRBD2 (5 bases each). CDR1 and CDR2 (germline): LNHDA, SQIVND (reference sequence). V was pared by 7 bases and J by 5 bases, with 11 bases between. This CDR3 spans 12 amino acids. CDR3 nucleotides: TGTGCCAGTATCCGGGACGGCGAGACCCAGTACTTC. It specifies CASIRDGETQYF.

The chain couples TRBV7-2 to TRBJ1-5; D perhaps matches TRBD1 (6 bases). Germline loops: CDR1 SGHTA, CDR2 FQGNSA. Trimming took 1 base from V and 2 from J, leaving 12 bases between them. The CDR3 length is 16 residues. Here the CDR3 DNA reads TGTGCCAGCAGCTTAGTTGGGGGGCAGGGCAATCAGCCCCAGCATTTT. Encoded protein: CASSLVGGQGNQPQHF.

V is TRBV28 and J is TRBJ2-5; no clear D gene. CDR3 length: 15 amino acids. Germline CDR1 is MDHEN and CDR2 is SYDVKM. V lost 2 bases and J 0 bases, leaving 10 bases between the germline ends. The chain's CDR3 is CASSLRAPYQETQYF. CDR3 in DNA: TGTGCCAGCAGTTTAAGGGCCCCGTACCAAGAGACCCAGTACTTC.

V gene TRBV5-4 combines with J gene TRBJ1-1; no definite D call. Germline values: CDR1 SGHNT, CDR2 YYREEE (reference sequence). CDR3 length: 13 amino acids. V gave up 1 base and J gave up 11 bases, with 15 bases separating them. CDR3: CASSLMSGQAAFF. CDR3 sequence (DNA): TGTGCCAGCAGCTTGATGTCTGGTCAGGCTGCTTTCTTT.

The genes are TRBV5-1 and TRBJ1-1, with no clear D. V was pared by 1 base and J by 5 bases, with 9 bases between. CDR3 length equals 13 residues. CDR1 is SGHRS, CDR2 YFSETQ, per germline. In DNA form, the CDR3 reads TGCGCCAGCAGCTTGACAGTAGGAACTGAAGCTTTCTTT. Protein sequence: CASSLTVGTEAFF.

This clone appeared a single time. This chain connects TRBV21-1 to TRBJ1-1; TRBD1, the table's D call, was not compared with the DNA. TRBV21-1 is a pseudogene locus. CDR3 length equals 13 residues. The CDR3 DNA is TGTGCCAGCAGGACAGGGTTAAACACTGAAGCTTTCTTT. It specifies CASRTGLNTEAFF.

The chain joins TRBV19 to TRBJ2-7; D not certain. V was pared by 3 bases and J by 7 bases, with 16 bases between. Germline V gives CDR1 LNHDA, CDR2 SQIVND (reference sequence). The CDR3 sequence is 14 residues long. The DNA for the CDR3 is TGTGCCAGTAGTATGTCAGGTACTGCTGGGGAGCAGTACTTC. Translating it yields CASSMSGTAGEQYF.

This clone has only a few counts. The rearrangement uses TRBV10-1 and TRBJ2-7; perhaps TRBD1 as D (6 bases). The CDR3 sequence is 14 residues long. The V end was cut by 6 bases, the J end by 4 bases, with 16 bases between. CDR1 WNHNN and CDR2 SYGVQD come from the germline V gene (reference sequence). The CDR3 bases are TGCGCCAGCAGCCCCGGGACAACCGGTTACGAGCAGTACTTC. Amino acids: CASSPGTTGYEQYF.

The chain employs TRBV28 and TRBJ1-4; a weak D match, TRBD1 (6 bases). The germline CDR1 and CDR2 sequences are MDHEN and SYDVKM. With 6 bases removed from V and 6 bases from J, the gap between germline ends came to 14 bases. This CDR3 is built from 14 residues. For the CDR3, the DNA is TGTGCCAGCAGATCCGGGACATGGGATGAAAAACTGTTTTTT. Protein sequence: CASRSGTWDEKLFF.

The gene calls are TRBV19 and TRBJ2-1; possibly TRBD1 or TRBD2 for D (5 bases each). The germline CDR1 and CDR2 sequences are LNHDA and SQIVND (reference sequence). V was trimmed by 3 bases and J by 0 bases, leaving 12 bases between them. The CDR3 covers 16 residues. CDR3 sequence (DNA): TGTGCCAGTAGTATGGTGGGGGTCAGCTCCTACAATGAGCAGTTCTTC. This gives the protein CASSMVGVSSYNEQFF. The whole variable domain, remainder taken from reference TRBV19 and TRBJ2-1, is DGGITQSPKYLFRKEGQNVTLSCEQNLNHDAMYWYRQDPGQGLRLIYYSQIVNDFQKGDIAEGYSVSREKKESFPLTVTSAQKNPTAFYLCASSMVGVSSYNEQFFGPGTRLTVL.

The J gene is TRBJ1-2, the V gene TRBV7-9; the match to TRBD1 covers 9 bases. Germline CDR1 SEHNR, CDR2 FQNEAQ (reference sequence). This CDR3 is 14 amino acids long. Trimming took 1 base from V and 5 from J; bases not matched to a gene: 2. This chain's CDR3 is CASSLGGTGYGYTF. For the CDR3, the DNA is TGTGCCAGCAGCTTAGGCGGGACAGGGTATGGCTACACCTTC.

CDR3 protein: CASSGGLTNEKLFF. The CDR3 nucleotides are TGTGCCAGCAGCGGGGGGCTAACTAATGAAAAACTGTTTTTT. The V call is TRBV9, the J call TRBJ1-4; tentatively, D is TRBD1 (6 bases). Germline V CDR1 and CDR2: SGDLS, YYNGEE. The length of the CDR3 is 14 residues. V was clipped by 3 bases and J by 1 base, with 7 bases between them.

In this sample, this clone turned up once. J is TRBJ1-2 and V is TRBV18, with D unresolved. This CDR3 contains 17 residues. CDR1 is KGHSH, CDR2 LQKENI, per germline. Trimming removed 3 bases at V and 3 bases at J, with 20 bases between. The CDR3 DNA sequence: TGTGCCAGCTCACCCTCTGGGATCTCGATCCCCGACTATGGCTACACCTTC. Amino acid sequence: CASSPSGISIPDYGYTF.

The chain joins TRBV29-1 to TRBJ2-7; 8 nucleotides line up with TRBD2. The germline V gene has CDR1 SQVTM and CDR2 ANQGSEA. The CDR3 totals 13 residues. V dropped 5 bases and J dropped 4; count of bases not matched to a gene: 7. The CDR3 reads CSVRGSGTYEQYF. The DNA of the CDR3 is TGCAGCGTTAGGGGTAGCGGGACGTACGAGCAGTACTTC.

This clone is classed as medium-sized. V usage is TRBV19 and J usage is TRBJ2-2, with D perhaps matching TRBD1 (7 bases). The CDR3 spans 17 residues. Germline assignment: CDR1 LNHDA and CDR2 SQIVND (reference sequence). V was clipped by 4 bases and J by 6 bases, with 21 bases between them. The CDR3: CASSRGAAGGIPGELFF. CDR3 coding DNA: TGTGCCAGTAGTAGGGGGGCGGCAGGGGGGATTCCCGGGGAGCTGTTTTTT.

V usage is TRBV29-1 and J usage is TRBJ2-6; maybe TRBD2 (5 bases). V was shortened by 4 bases and J by 4 bases, with 11 bases between the two germline ends. Germline lookup yields CDR1 SQVTM and CDR2 ANQGSEA. CDR3 size: 14 residues. This chain's CDR3 is CSVVEGPGANVLTF. CDR3 nucleotide sequence: TGCAGCGTTGTCGAGGGTCCGGGGGCCAACGTCCTGACTTTC.

CDR3 sequence (DNA): TGTGCCAGCAGTTCGGACATGACTGGAAACACCATATATTTT. As protein: CASSSDMTGNTIYF. J is TRBJ1-3 and V is TRBV27; D possibly corresponds to TRBD1 (5 bases). The CDR3 consists of 14 residues. The V end was cut by 4 bases, the J end by 2 bases, with 9 bases between. Germline values: CDR1 MNHEY, CDR2 SMNVEV (reference sequence).

V and J are TRBV15 and TRBJ2-3; 8 positions match TRBD2. Germline loops: CDR1 LNHNV, CDR2 YYDKDF (reference sequence). The length of the CDR3 is 13 residues. V lost 3 bases to trimming and J lost 5 bases; unmatched junction nucleotides: 1. The CDR3, as DNA: TGTGCCACCAGCAGGGGACTAGGAGATACGCAGTATTTT. Protein sequence: CATSRGLGDTQYF.

This clone was detected a few times. V gene TRBV9 combines with J gene TRBJ2-7; D unresolved. Looked up from germline, CDR1 is SGDLS and CDR2 is YYNGEE. V was clipped by 0 bases and J by 0 bases, with 13 bases between them. This CDR3 has 16 amino acids. CDR3 sequence reads: CASSVGPSPSSYEQYF. The CDR3 DNA follows: TGTGCCAGCAGCGTAGGTCCCTCCCCGAGCTCCTACGAGCAGTACTTC.